This T cell receptor beta chain derives from a study of blood T cell repertoires in COVID-19. Looking at the study overall: COVID-19 samples collected from the United States, Italy and Spain covered acute and convalescent phases.

In the original analysis: By means of reference gene primer amplification, nucleated cell counts were estimated. Sequencing used immunoSEQ multiplex PCR; TCRdb keeps in-frame clones, though not all of them. The V and J calls and clone size are taken from that table; D and trimming were inferred from the DNA. Counted here are about 250,000 clones, around 88% occurring once; the ten biggest clones make up roughly 0.8%. The sample was peripheral blood. This sequence originates from a man aged 25 to 40 with acute or convalescent COVID-19.

The CDR3 protein is CASSEEGGANQPQHF. In DNA form, the CDR3 reads TGTGCCAGCAGTGAAGAGGGTGGGGCAAATCAGCCCCAGCATTTT. V usage is TRBV2 and J usage is TRBJ1-5, with D possibly being TRBD1 (5 bases). This CDR3 region has 15 residues. Germline assignment: CDR1 SNHLY and CDR2 FYNNEI. V was pared by 1 base and J by 4 bases, with 11 bases between.